A single sample gave rise to the 3 T cell receptor beta chains below, sequenced in a study of blood T cell repertoires in COVID-19. Sequenced by immunoSEQ multiplex PCR; TCRdb stores in-frame clones only, minus some. Altogether about 180,000 clones are present, over 70% being singletons, with the ten largest covering roughly 7.2%. The sample consisted of peripheral blood. The receptors originated from a woman in her forties with COVID-19, enrolled during active disease.

The CDR3 coding sequence is TGTGCCAGTAGTATCTATCGGCAGGGCTCCAAAAACATTCAGTACTTC. It encodes CASSIYRQGSKNIQYF. V gene TRBV19 combines with J gene TRBJ2-4; a possible D gene is TRBD1 (5 bases). Germline CDR1 and CDR2: LNHDA and SQIVND (reference sequence). This CDR3 region has 16 residues. Between the trimmed V and J ends, which lost 3 bases and 2 bases, there was a span of 14 bases.

This clone was counted only a few times. J is TRBJ2-1 and V is TRBV27; D might be TRBD1 (6 bases). Trimming shortened V by 6 bases and J by 0 bases, and 9 bases separated the two germline ends. CDR1 MNHEY and CDR2 SMNVEV come from the germline V gene (reference sequence). The CDR3 runs to 14 residues. The CDR3 is CASRKDSSYNEQFF. The CDR3 nucleotides read TGTGCCAGCAGAAAGGACAGCTCCTACAATGAGCAGTTCTTC.

The gene calls are TRBV7-3 and TRBJ2-2, with 12 bases that match TRBD1. The ends lost 3 bases at V and 8 bases at J; junction bases unmatched: 7. Per germline, CDR1 SGHTA and CDR2 FQGTGA. The CDR3 length is 16 residues. CDR3 DNA: TGTGCCAGCAGCTTCCAAGGGACAGGGGGCATGGGGGAGCTGTTTTTT. Protein sequence: CASSFQGTGGMGELFF.